The 30 T cell receptor beta chains below were found in one sample sequenced in a study of human T cells and chemical hapten exposure (dated by TCRdb to the early 2020s). The time point label for this specimen denotes: pre-sensitization, week 0. The treatment or condition label here, explained by the study, means: therapeutic diphenylcyclopropenone sensitization with weekly scalp DPC. The library was made by RACE. TCRdb names NextSeq 500 as the instrument used. TCRdb cleaned the public reads at Q25 with fastp, built clones with MiXCR and kept in-frame beta chains. Entries are consolidated by CDR3 protein sequence, retaining the most common genes and DNA. The sample table records about 260,000 distinct CDR3 sequences; approximately 8.4% of these occur just once. The leading ten clones occupy less than 3% of the sample. Sequences were derived from whole blood, sampled in connection with sensitization to the hapten diphenylcyclopropenone (DPC). The receptors originated from a woman between 35 and 50 years old with alopecia areata. Some clones in this sample may be carry-over from other donors' samples.

This clonotype was seen only a few times. The genes are TRBV7-2 and TRBJ1-3; possible D gene TRBD1, 5 bases. V shed 5 bases and J shed 0 bases, with 11 bases lying between them. This CDR3 has 15 amino acids. Germline V gene sequence: CDR1 SGHTA, CDR2 FQGNSA. In nucleotides, the CDR3 is TGTGCCAGCAGCGCCACAGGCACCTCTGGAAACACCATATATTTT. This translates into CASSATGTSGNTIYF.

This clonotype was seen repeatedly, ten times or more. The chain recombines TRBV9 with TRBJ2-3; D is ambiguous. From germline, CDR1 is SGDLS and CDR2 YYNGEE. Trimming left V 0 bases short and J 6 bases short, with 11 bases between. CDR3 length: 14 residues. The CDR3 DNA sequence: TGTGCCAGCAGCGTAGGAGGAGTCTCCGATACGCAGTATTTT. It encodes CASSVGGVSDTQYF.

V and J are TRBV7-2 and TRBJ2-3, with TRBD2 matching over 9 bases. V lost 1 base to trimming and J lost 4 bases; unmatched junction nucleotides: 12. The V gene's germline CDR1 is SGHTA and CDR2 FQGNSA. The CDR3 consists of 18 residues. CDR3 sequence (DNA): TGTGCCAGCAGCTTAGTTGGGTTTAGCGGGAGCGGTGCAGATACGCAGTATTTT. As protein: CASSLVGFSGSGADTQYF. Full variable domain (outside the CDR3, taken from reference TRBV7-2 and TRBJ2-3): GAGVSQSPSNKVTEKGKDVELRCDPISGHTALYWYRQSLGQGLEFLIYFQGNSAPDKSGLPSDRFSAERTGGSVSTLTIQRTQQEDSAVYLCASSLVGFSGSGADTQYFGPGTRLTVL.

V is TRBV11-2 and J is TRBJ2-1; tentative D call: TRBD2 (5 bases). V was pared by 5 bases and J by 8 bases, with 22 bases between. Looked up from germline, CDR1 is SGHAT and CDR2 is FQNNGV. This CDR3 is built from 16 residues. CDR3 sequence: CASSLHLGGLSDEQFF. The CDR3 bases are TGTGCCAGCAGCCTTCATCTAGGAGGTCTTAGCGATGAGCAGTTCTTC.

The V and J genes are TRBV30 and TRBJ2-7, with a tentative D call TRBD1 (5 bases). The V end was cut by 4 bases, the J end by 6 bases, with 16 bases between. The CDR3 runs 13 residues. Per germline, CDR1 GTSNPN and CDR2 SVGIG (reference sequence). CDR3 region: CAWTDNNIGEQYF. In nucleotides, the CDR3 is TGTGCCTGGACGGACAATAACATCGGCGAGCAGTACTTC.

The chain employs TRBV5-1 and TRBJ2-2; tentatively, D is TRBD1 (5 bases). The CDR3 runs to 14 residues. Germline values: CDR1 SGHRS, CDR2 YFSETQ. Trimming removed 1 base at V and 3 bases at J, with 7 bases between. CDR3: CASSLRGDTGELFF. The CDR3 bases are TGCGCCAGCAGCTTGAGGGGCGACACCGGGGAGCTGTTTTTT.

The chain links TRBV7-8 to TRBJ2-1; TRBD2 matches at 7 bases. The germline gives CDR1 SGHVS, CDR2 FQNEAQ. The CDR3 has 13 residues. V trimming: 2 bases; J trimming: 6 bases; junction bases outside the gene matches: 1. CDR3: CASSLREGNEQFF. The CDR3 DNA is TGTGCCAGCAGCTTAAGGGAGGGCAATGAGCAGTTCTTC.

This clonotype has just a few counts. The chain couples TRBV5-1 to TRBJ2-7; perhaps TRBD1 as D (5 bases). The V gene lost 6 bases and the J gene lost 2 bases, with 12 bases spanning the gap. Germline V gives CDR1 SGHRS, CDR2 YFSETQ. The CDR3 length is 13 residues. CDR3: CASTKGPTYEQYF. The CDR3 DNA reads as TGCGCCAGCACGAAGGGGCCTACCTACGAGCAGTACTTC.

The chain employs TRBV29-1 and TRBJ1-1; the D gene is possibly TRBD1 (6 bases). The CDR3 length is 12 residues. Trimming took off 4 bases at V and 1 base at J, with 7 bases between the two ends. Germline-derived CDR1 and CDR2 are SQVTM and ANQGSEA. CDR3 nucleotides: TGCAGCGTTGGGGGACAGAACACTGAAGCTTTCTTT. Its translation: CSVGGQNTEAFF.

This clonotype showed up many times. This rearrangement joins TRBV12-3 or TRBV12-4 to TRBJ2-5, with D possibly TRBD1 on 6 matching bases. The CDR3 has 13 amino acids. V was trimmed by 6 bases and J by 2 bases, leaving 10 bases between them. The CDR3 protein is CASRSQGQETQYF. The CDR3, as DNA: TGTGCCAGCAGGTCCCAGGGGCAAGAGACCCAGTACTTC.

This clonotype was found a few times. The chain combines TRBV9 with TRBJ2-7; maybe TRBD2 (6 bases). CDR1 is SGDLS and CDR2 is YYNGEE in the germline V gene. The V end was cut by 0 bases, the J end by 6 bases, with 16 bases between. CDR3 size: 15 residues. The CDR3 loop reads CASSVAPAGSAEQYF. Here the CDR3 DNA reads TGTGCCAGCAGCGTAGCCCCCGCGGGATCGGCCGAGCAGTACTTC.

This clonotype was recorded many times. V gene TRBV6-2 or TRBV6-3 combines with J gene TRBJ1-5; D is possibly TRBD1 (6 bases). This CDR3 is 15 amino acids long. V was cut by 6 bases and J by 6 bases, with 18 bases left in between. Germline assignment: CDR1 MNHEY and CDR2 SVGEGT. CDR3 DNA sequence: TGTGCCAGCAGACTTCTAGGGGGTGCAGCTCAGCCCCAGCATTTT. Translated: CASRLLGGAAQPQHF.

The rearrangement uses TRBV9 and TRBJ2-3; TRBD1 is a possible D gene (5 bases). Per germline, CDR1 SGDLS and CDR2 YYNGEE. CDR3 length: 15 amino acids. Deletions cut 0 bases from V and 4 bases from J, with 12 bases between. This chain's CDR3 is CASSVALVGADTQYF. The CDR3 coding sequence is TGTGCCAGCAGCGTAGCGTTAGTAGGGGCAGATACGCAGTATTTT.

This clonotype was seen once. The chain combines TRBV30 with TRBJ1-1, with a tentative D call TRBD1 (5 bases). Germline loops: CDR1 GTSNPN, CDR2 SVGIG (reference sequence). The CDR3 has 12 amino acids. The V end lost 6 bases, the J end lost 4 bases, and 12 bases lay between the germline ends. This CDR3 reads CACRQGPTEAFF. CDR3 DNA: TGTGCCTGTCGTCAGGGCCCCACTGAAGCTTTCTTT.

The rearrangement uses TRBV4-1 and TRBJ2-3; no clear D gene. Germline-derived CDR1 and CDR2 are MGHRA and YSYEKL. This CDR3 spans 14 amino acids. V was pared by 0 bases and J by 5 bases, with 9 bases between. Here the CDR3 reads CASSQDLPLDTQYF. In DNA, the CDR3 is TGCGCCAGCAGCCAAGACCTACCCCTAGATACGCAGTATTTT.

The chain is built from TRBV20-1 and TRBJ2-7, with 12 bases identical to TRBD2. The CDR3 sequence is 14 residues long. The V gene's germline CDR1 is DFQATT and CDR2 SNEGSKA (reference sequence). The CDR3 sequence is CSAPWTSGTYEQYF. In DNA, the CDR3 is TGCAGCGCTCCTTGGACTAGCGGGACCTACGAGCAGTACTTC.

The chain joins TRBV5-1 to TRBJ2-3; 9 positions agree with TRBD2. CDR1 is SGHRS, CDR2 YFSETQ, per germline. The CDR3 length is 16 residues. Trimming cost V 4 bases and J 2 bases; bases outside gene matches: 8. CDR3 DNA sequence: TGCGCCAGCAGCGCCGAAGCGGGAGGTCCCACAGATACGCAGTATTTT. Its protein product is CASSAEAGGPTDTQYF.

The V call is TRBV5-6, the J call TRBJ2-3, with TRBD2 identical over 13 bases. The CDR3 contains 18 residues. J lost 1 base, V lost 3 bases, and 8 bases had no gene match. Germline lookup yields CDR1 SGHDT and CDR2 YYEEEE. CDR3 loop: CASSYRLAGGSGTDTQYF. In nucleotides, the CDR3 is TGTGCCAGCAGCTACAGACTAGCGGGAGGATCGGGCACAGATACGCAGTATTTT.

Ten or more counts support this clonotype. The rearrangement uses TRBV29-1 and TRBJ1-2; D might be TRBD1 (5 bases). Germline V gene lookup returns CDR1 SQVTM and CDR2 ANQGSEA. The CDR3 extends over 15 amino acids. The V and J ends lost 3 bases and 0 bases respectively, with 14 bases between them. CDR3 residues: CSVESGEGPNYGYTF. The DNA of the CDR3 is TGCAGCGTTGAGTCCGGGGAGGGGCCTAACTATGGCTACACCTTC. The entire variable domain, with the rest obtained from reference TRBV29-1 and TRBJ1-2, is as follows: SAVISQKPSRDICQRGTSLTIQCQVDSQVTMMFWYRQQPGQSLTLIATANQGSEATYESGFVIDKFPISRPNLTFSTLTVSNMSPEDSSIYLCSVESGEGPNYGYTFGSGTRLTVV.

The rearrangement joins TRBV5-5 to TRBJ2-3; D is unclear. The germline V gene has CDR1 SGHKS and CDR2 YYEKEE (reference sequence). The ends were cut back, 0 bases at V and 4 bases at J, with 12 bases in the middle. CDR3 length: 15 residues. CDR3 nucleotides: TGTGCCAGCAGCTTGGGTCTAGGTATTTCAGATACGCAGTATTTT. Protein: CASSLGLGISDTQYF.

At least ten counts were recorded for this clonotype. The gene calls are TRBV24-1 and TRBJ2-3; TRBD2 aligns across 9 bases. This CDR3 is built from 15 residues. The V segment lost 4 bases and the J segment 3 bases; nucleotides outside the gene matches: 4. Germline V lookup: CDR1 KGHDR, CDR2 SFDVKD. CDR3 sequence (DNA): TGTGCCACCAGTGAGGTGCTAGCGGGAACAGATACGCAGTATTTT. Translation: CATSEVLAGTDTQYF.

This clonotype was observed a few times. The chain couples TRBV11-1 to TRBJ1-6; D remains unclear. This CDR3 comprises 13 residues. CDR1 is SGHAT, CDR2 FQDESV, per germline (reference sequence). V lost 1 base, J lost 10 bases, and 8 bases lay in between. The CDR3 reads CASSLVRGSPLHF. DNA for the CDR3: TGTGCCAGCAGCTTAGTCAGAGGATCACCCCTCCACTTT. Variable domain in full (rest from reference TRBV11-1 and TRBJ1-6): EAEVAQSPRYKITEKSQAVAFWCDPISGHATLYWYRQILGQGPELLVQFQDESVVDDSQLPKDRFSAERLKGVDSTLKIQPAELGDSAMYLCASSLVRGSPLHFGNGTRLTVT.

This clonotype has a handful of counts. The rearrangement links TRBV29-1 to TRBJ2-3; D is possibly TRBD1 or TRBD2 (6 bases each). The V gene's germline CDR1 is SQVTM and CDR2 ANQGSEA. The CDR3 extends over 15 amino acids. V was trimmed by 6 bases and J by 6 bases, leaving 22 bases between them. CDR3 bases: TGCAGCGTACTCCCGTTAGCGGTAACAGGGGATACGCAGTATTTT. This codes for CSVLPLAVTGDTQYF.

J is TRBJ1-4 and V is TRBV7-2; D is perhaps TRBD1 (5 bases). V lost 5 bases, J lost 0 bases, and 16 bases lay in between. CDR1 SGHTA and CDR2 FQGNSA come from the germline V gene. The CDR3 totals 17 residues. The CDR3 bases are TGTGCCAGCAGCCGGCGCCGGGACCCTGCAACTAATGAAAAACTGTTTTTT. Its protein product is CASSRRRDPATNEKLFF.

This clonotype was found a few times. The V and J genes are TRBV4-3 and TRBJ1-4, with 10 bases that match TRBD1. The V gene's germline CDR1 is LGHNA and CDR2 YSLEER. The CDR3 totals 16 residues. The junction had 5 bases not matched to a gene; V was cut back by 3 bases and J by 4 bases. The DNA for the CDR3 is TGCGCCAGCAGCCATGACAGGGGGCAGGGTAATGAAAAACTGTTTTTT. Translating gives CASSHDRGQGNEKLFF.

The chain links TRBV2 to TRBJ2-1; D is uncertain. The CDR3 is made up of 14 amino acids. CDR1 and CDR2 (germline): SNHLY, FYNNEI. V was pared by 8 bases and J by 7 bases, with 18 bases between. In DNA form, the CDR3 reads TGTGCCAGCGCGGAGAGGTCCAGCATGAATGAGCAGTTCTTC. Translated, it gives CASAERSSMNEQFF.

This chain joins TRBV6-2 or TRBV6-3 and TRBJ2-5; D is perhaps TRBD2 (6 bases). CDR3 size: 14 residues. Trimming took off 10 bases at V and 1 base at J, with 16 bases between the two ends. Germline CDR1 and CDR2: MNHEY and SVGEGT. CDR3 DNA: TGTGCCATCACACCCGGGGGACTCCAAGAGACCCAGTACTTC. Its protein product is CAITPGGLQETQYF.

This sequence joins TRBV6-4 and TRBJ2-6, with D perhaps assigned TRBD1 or TRBD2 (5 bases each). The CDR3 consists of 15 residues. The germline CDR1 and CDR2 sequences are MRHNA and SNTAGT. V lost 1 base to trimming and J lost 1 base, with 5 bases between them. CDR3 protein: CASSDWGSGANVLTF. The CDR3 nucleotides are TGTGCCAGCAGTGACTGGGGGTCTGGGGCCAACGTCCTGACTTTC.

This clonotype was counted only a few times. This chain joins TRBV4-2 and TRBJ2-5; unclear D gene. From germline, CDR1 is LGHNA and CDR2 YNFKEQ. This CDR3 contains 16 residues. The V gene lost 0 bases and the J gene lost 1 base, with 12 bases spanning the gap. The CDR3 bases are TGTGCCAGCAGCCAAGATCGGCGCCTATCCCAAGAGACCCAGTACTTC. Translation: CASSQDRRLSQETQYF.

This clonotype has only a few counts. The chain links TRBV6-5 to TRBJ2-1; 10 bases align to TRBD2. V lost 5 bases and J lost 10; bases outside the gene matches: 5. The germline CDR1 and CDR2 sequences are MNHEY and SVGAGI. The CDR3 is made up of 13 amino acids. The CDR3 region has the DNA TGTGCCAGCAGTAATAGCGGGAGGAGAGAGCAGTTCTTC. Translation gives CASSNSGRREQFF.